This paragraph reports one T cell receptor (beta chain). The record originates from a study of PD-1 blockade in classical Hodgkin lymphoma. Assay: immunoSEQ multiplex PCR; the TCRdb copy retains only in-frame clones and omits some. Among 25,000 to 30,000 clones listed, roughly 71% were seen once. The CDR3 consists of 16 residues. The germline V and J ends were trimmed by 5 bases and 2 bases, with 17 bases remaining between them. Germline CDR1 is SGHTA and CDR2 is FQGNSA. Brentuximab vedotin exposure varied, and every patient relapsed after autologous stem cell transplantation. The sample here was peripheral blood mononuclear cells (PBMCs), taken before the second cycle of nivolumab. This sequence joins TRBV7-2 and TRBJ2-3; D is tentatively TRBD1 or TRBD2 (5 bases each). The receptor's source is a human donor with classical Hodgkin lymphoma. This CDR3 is CASSPALDRSTDTQYF. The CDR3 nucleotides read TGTGCCAGCAGCCCCGCACTAGACAGATCCACAGATACGCAGTATTTT.